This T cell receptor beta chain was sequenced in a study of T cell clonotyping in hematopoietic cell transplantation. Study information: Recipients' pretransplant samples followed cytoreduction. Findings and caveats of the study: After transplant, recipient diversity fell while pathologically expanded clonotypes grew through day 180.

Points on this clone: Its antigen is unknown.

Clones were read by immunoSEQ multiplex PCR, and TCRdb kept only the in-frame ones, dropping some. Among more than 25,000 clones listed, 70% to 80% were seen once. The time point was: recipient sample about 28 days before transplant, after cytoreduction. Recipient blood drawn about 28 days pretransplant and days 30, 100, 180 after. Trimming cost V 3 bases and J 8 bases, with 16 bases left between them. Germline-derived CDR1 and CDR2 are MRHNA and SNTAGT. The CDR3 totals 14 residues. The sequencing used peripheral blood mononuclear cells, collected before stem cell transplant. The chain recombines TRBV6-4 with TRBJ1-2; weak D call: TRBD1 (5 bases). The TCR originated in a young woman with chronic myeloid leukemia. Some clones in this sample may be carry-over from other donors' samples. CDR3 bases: TGTGCCAGCAGTGATGGAGGAGGGGTTGAAGGCTACACCTTC. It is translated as CASSDGGGVEGYTF.